This TCR beta chain derives from a study of response to subunit inactivated influenza vaccine. V was clipped by 3 bases and J by 2 bases, with 11 bases between them. The CDR3 length is 15 residues. Germline assignment: CDR1 KGHSH and CDR2 LQKENI. TCRdb analysed the RT-PCR reads with MiXCR anew, one entry per CDR3 protein. The data hold 550,000 to 800,000 distinct CDR3 sequences, with approximately 14% observed a single time. The clonotype was recovered from a man aged 50-59 years who received an inactivated influenza vaccine. The source was PBMCs from blood, collected roughly 2 weeks before vaccination. The chain uses TRBV18 and TRBJ2-4, with D possibly being TRBD1 (6 bases). The chain's CDR3 is CASSPQGRTKNIQYF. CDR3 DNA sequence: TGTGCCAGCTCACCTCAGGGGCGTACCAAAAACATTCAGTACTTC.